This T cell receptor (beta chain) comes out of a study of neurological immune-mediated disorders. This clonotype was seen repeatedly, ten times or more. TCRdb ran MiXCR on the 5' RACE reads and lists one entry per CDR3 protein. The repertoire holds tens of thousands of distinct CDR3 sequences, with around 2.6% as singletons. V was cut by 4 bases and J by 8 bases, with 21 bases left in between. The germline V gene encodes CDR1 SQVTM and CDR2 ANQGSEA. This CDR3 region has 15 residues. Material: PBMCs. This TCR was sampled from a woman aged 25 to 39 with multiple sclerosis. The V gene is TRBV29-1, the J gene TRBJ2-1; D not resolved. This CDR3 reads CSVVWVGPRPDEQFF. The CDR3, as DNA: TGCAGCGTTGTATGGGTTGGGCCACGACCTGATGAGCAGTTCTTC.